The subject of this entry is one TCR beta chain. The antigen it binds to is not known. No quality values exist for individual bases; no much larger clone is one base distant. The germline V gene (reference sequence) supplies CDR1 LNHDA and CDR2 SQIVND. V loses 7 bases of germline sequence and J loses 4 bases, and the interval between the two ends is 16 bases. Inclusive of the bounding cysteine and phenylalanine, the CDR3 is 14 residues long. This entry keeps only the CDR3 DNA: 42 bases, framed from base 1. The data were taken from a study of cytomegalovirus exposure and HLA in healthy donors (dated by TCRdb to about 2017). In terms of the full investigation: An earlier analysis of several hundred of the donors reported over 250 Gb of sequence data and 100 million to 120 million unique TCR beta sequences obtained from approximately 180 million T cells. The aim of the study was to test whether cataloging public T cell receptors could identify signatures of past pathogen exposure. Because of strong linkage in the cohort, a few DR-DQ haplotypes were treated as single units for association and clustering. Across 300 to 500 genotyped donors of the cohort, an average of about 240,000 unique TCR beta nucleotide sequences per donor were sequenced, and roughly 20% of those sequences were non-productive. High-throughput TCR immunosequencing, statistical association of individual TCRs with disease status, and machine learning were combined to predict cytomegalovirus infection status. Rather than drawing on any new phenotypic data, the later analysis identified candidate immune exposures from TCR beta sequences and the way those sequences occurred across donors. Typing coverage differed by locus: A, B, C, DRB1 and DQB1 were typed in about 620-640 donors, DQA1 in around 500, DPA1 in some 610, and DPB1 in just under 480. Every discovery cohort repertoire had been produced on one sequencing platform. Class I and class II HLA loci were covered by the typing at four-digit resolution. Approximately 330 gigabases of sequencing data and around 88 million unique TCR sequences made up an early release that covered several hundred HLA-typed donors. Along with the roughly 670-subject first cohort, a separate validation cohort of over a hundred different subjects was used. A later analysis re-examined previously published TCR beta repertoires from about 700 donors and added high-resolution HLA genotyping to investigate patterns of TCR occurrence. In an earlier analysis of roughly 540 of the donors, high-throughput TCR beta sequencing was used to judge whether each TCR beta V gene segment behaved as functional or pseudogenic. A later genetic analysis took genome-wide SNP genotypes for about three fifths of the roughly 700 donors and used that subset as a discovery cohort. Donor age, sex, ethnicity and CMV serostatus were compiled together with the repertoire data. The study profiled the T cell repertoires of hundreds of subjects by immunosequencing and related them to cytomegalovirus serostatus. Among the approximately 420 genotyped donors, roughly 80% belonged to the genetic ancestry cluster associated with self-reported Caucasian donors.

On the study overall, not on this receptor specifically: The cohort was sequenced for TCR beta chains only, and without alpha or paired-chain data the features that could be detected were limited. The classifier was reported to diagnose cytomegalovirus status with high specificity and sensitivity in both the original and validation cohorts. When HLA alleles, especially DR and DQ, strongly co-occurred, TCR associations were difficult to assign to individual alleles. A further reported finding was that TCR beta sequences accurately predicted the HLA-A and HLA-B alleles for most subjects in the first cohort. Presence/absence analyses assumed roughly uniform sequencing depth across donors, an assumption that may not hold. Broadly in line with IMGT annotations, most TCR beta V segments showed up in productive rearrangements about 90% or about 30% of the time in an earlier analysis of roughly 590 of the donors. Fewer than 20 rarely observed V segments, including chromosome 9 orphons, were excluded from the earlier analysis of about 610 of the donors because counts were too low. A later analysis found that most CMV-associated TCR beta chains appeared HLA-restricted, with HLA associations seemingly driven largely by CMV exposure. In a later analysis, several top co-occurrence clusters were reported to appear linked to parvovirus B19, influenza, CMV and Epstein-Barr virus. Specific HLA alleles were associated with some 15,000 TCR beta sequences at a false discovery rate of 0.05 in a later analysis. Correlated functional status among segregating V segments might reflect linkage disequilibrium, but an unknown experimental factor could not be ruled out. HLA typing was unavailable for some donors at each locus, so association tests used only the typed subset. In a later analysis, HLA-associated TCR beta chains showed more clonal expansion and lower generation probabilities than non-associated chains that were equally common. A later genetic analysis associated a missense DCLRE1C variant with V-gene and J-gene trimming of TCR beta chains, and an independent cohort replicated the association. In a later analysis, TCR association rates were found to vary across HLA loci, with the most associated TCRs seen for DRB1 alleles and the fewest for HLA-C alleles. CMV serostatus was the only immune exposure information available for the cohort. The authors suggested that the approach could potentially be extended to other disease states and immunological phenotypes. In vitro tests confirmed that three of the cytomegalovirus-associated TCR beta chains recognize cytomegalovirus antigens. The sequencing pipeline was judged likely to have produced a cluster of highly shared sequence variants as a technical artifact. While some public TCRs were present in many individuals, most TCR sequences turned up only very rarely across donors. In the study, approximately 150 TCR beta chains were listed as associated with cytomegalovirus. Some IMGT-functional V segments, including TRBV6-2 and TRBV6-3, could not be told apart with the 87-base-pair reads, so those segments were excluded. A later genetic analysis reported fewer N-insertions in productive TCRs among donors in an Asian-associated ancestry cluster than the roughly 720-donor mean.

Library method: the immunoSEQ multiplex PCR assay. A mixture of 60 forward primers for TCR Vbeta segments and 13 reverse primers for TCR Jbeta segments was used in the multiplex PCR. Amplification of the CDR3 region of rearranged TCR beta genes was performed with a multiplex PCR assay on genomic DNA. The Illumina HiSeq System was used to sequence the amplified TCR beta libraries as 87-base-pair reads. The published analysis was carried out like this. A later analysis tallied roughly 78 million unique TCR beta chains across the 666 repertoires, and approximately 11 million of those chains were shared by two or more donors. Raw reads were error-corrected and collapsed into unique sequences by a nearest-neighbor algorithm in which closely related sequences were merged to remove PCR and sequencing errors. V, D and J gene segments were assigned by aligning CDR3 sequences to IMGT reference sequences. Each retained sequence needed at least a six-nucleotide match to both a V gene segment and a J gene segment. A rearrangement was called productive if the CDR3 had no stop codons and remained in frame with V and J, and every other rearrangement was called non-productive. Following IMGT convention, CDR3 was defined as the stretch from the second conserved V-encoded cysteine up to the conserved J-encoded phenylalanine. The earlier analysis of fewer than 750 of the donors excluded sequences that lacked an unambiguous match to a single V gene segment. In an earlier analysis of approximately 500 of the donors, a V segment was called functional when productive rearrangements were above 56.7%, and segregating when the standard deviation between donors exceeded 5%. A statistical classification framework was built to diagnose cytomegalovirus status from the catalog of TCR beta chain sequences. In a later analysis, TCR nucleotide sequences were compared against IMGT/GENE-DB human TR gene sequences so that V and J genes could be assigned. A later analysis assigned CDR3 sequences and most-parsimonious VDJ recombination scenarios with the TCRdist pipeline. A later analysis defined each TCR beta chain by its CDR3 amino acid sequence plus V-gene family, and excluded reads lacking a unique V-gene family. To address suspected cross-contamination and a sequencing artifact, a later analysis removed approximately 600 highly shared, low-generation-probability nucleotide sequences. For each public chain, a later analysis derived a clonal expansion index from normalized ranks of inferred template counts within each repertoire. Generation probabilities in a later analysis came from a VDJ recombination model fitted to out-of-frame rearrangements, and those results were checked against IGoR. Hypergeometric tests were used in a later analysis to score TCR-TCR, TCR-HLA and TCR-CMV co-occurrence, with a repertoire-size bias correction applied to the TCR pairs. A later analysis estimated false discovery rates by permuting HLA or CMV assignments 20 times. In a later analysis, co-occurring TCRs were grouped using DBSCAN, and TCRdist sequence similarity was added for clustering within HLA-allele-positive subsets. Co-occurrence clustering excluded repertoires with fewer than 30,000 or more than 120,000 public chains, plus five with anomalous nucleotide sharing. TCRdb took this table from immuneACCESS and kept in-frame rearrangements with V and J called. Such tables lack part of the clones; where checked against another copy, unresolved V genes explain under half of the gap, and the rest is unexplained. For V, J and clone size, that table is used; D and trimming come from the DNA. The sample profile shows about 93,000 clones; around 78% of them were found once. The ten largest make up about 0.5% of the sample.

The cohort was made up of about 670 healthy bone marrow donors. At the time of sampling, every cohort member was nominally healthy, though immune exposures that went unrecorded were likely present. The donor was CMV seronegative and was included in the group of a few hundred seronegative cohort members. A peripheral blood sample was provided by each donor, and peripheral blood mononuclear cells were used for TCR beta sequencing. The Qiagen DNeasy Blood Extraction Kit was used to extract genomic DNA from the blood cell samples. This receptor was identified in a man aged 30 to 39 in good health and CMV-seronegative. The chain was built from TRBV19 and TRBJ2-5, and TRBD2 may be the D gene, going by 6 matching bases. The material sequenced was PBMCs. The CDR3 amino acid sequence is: CASIGGPFRETQYF. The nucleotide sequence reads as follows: TGTGCCAGTATCGGAGGGCCGTTTCGAGAGACCCAGTACTTC.